The table lists the clone carrying this TCR beta chain with a few counts. The CDR3 has 17 amino acids. CDR1 and CDR2 (germline): SNHLY, FYNNEI. Between the trimmed V and J ends, which lost 3 bases and 1 base, there was a span of 18 bases. Per the original methods: Reference gene primer amplification gave nucleated cell count estimates. Only in-frame clones appear in the TCRdb table, and some are missing; sequencing was by immunoSEQ multiplex PCR. The DNA was the basis for D and trimming; V, J and clone size are from that table. The sample shows about 74,000 clones, roughly four fifths of them seen only once. This record comes from a study of blood T cell repertoires in COVID-19. Study background: Samples of COVID-19 (acute and convalescent) were obtained from the United States, Italy and Spain. PBMCs, B-cell-depleted T cells, or T cells provided the cDNA or gDNA that made up the material.

The TCR comes from a human donor in a cohort sampled during active COVID-19. Sequencing was performed on peripheral blood. This sequence joins TRBV2 and TRBJ1-1; weak D call: TRBD1 (6 bases). The CDR3 nucleotides read TGTGCCAGCAGTGACCGACGGTATGGACAGAAGAACACTGAAGCTTTCTTT. Its translation: CASSDRRYGQKNTEAFF.